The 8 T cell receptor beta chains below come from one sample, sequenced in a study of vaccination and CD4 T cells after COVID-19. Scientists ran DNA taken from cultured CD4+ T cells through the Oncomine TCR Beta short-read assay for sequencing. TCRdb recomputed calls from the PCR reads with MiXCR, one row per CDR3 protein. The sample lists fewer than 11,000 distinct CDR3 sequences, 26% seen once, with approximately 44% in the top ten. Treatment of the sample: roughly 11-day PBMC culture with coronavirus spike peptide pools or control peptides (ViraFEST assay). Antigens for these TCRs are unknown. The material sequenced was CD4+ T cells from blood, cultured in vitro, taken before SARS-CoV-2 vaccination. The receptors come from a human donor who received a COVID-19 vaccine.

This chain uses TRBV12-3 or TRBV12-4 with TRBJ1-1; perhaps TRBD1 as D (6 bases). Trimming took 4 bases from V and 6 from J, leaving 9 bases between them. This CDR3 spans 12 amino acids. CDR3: CASSYRVAEAFF. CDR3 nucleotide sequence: TGTGCCAGCAGTTACAGGGTCGCTGAAGCTTTCTTT.

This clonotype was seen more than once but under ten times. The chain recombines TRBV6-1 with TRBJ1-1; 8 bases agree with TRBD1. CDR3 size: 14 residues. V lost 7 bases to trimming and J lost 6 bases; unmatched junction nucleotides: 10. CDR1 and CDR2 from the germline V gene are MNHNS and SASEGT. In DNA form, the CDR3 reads TGTGCCAGCACCCTAGGACAGGGTAACGCTGAAGCTTTCTTT. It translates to CASTLGQGNAEAFF.

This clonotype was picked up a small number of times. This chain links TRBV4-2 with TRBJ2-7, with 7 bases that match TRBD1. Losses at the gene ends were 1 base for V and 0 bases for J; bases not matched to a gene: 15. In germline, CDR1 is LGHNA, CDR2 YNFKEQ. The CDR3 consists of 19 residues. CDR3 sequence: CASSQGTRMRQGLSYEQYF. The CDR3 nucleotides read TGTGCCAGCAGCCAAGGGACTCGGATGAGACAGGGCCTCTCCTACGAGCAGTACTTC.

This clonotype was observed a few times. CDR3 protein: CATSSDQGAAGNTIYF. The DNA of the CDR3 is TGTGCCACCAGCAGTGATCAGGGGGCGGCTGGAAACACCATATATTTT. This chain uses TRBV15 with TRBJ1-3; 8 bases agree with TRBD1. The germline V gene has CDR1 LNHNV and CDR2 YYDKDF (reference sequence). CDR3 length: 16 residues. J gave up 2 bases and V 3 bases, and 6 bases lay outside the gene matches.

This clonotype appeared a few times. CDR3 bases: TGTGCCTGGAGTGTAGGGGCAGTTACCACCTTC. Translation gives CAWSVGAVTTF. V is TRBV30 and J is TRBJ1-2, with D possibly TRBD1 on 5 matching bases. Trimming removed 0 bases at V and 13 bases at J, with 12 bases between. Germline CDR1 and CDR2: GTSNPN and SVGIG (reference sequence). The CDR3 sequence is 11 residues long.

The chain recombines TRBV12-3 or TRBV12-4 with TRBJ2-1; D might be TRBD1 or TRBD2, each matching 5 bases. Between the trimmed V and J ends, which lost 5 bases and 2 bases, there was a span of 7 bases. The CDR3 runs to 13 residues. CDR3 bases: TGTGCCAGCAGTAGGGGAGCCTACAATGAGCAGTTCTTC. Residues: CASSRGAYNEQFF.

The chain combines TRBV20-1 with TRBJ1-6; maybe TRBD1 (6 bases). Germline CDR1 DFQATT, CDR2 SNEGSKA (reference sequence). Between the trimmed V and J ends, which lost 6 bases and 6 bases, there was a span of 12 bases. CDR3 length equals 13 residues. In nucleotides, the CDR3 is TGCAGTGCCGAGGGGACACCTAATTCACCCCTCCACTTT. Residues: CSAEGTPNSPLHF.

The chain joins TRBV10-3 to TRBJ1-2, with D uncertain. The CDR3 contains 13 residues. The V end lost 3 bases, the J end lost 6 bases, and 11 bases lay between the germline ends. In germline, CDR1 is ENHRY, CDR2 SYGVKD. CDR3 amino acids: CAISDLRTDGYTF. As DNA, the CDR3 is TGTGCCATCAGTGACCTAAGGACGGATGGCTACACCTTC.